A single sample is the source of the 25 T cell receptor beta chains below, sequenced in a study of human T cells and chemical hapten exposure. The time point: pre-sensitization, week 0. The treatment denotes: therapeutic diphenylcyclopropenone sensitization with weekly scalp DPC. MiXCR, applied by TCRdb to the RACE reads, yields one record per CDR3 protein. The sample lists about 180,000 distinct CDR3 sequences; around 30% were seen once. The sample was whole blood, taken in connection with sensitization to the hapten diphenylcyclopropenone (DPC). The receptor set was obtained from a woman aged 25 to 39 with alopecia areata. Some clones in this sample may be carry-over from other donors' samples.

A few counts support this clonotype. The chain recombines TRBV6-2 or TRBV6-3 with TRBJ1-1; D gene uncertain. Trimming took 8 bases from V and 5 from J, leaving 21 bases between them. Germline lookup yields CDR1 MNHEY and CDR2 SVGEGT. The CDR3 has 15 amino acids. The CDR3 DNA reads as TGTGCCAGCTTGAGGCCCTCCAATGCGTGGACTGAAGCTTTCTTT. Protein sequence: CASLRPSNAWTEAFF.

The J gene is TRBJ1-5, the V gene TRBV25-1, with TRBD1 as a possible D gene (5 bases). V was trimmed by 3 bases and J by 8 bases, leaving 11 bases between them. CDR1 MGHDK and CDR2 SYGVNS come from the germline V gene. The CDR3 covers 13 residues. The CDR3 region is CASSDGRGEPQHF. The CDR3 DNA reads TGTGCCAGCAGTGATGGGAGGGGTGAGCCCCAGCATTTT. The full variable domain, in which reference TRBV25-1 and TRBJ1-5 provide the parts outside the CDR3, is EADIYQTPRYLVIGTGKKITLECSQTMGHDKMYWYQQDPGMELHLIHYSYGVNSTEKGDLSSESTVSRIRTEHFPLTLESARPSHTSQYLCASSDGRGEPQHFGDGTRLSIL.

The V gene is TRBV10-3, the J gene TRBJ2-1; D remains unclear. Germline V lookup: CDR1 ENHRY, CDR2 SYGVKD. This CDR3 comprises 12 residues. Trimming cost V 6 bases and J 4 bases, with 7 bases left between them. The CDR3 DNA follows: TGTGCCATCAGCCGACGGTACAATGAGCAGTTCTTC. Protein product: CAISRRYNEQFF.

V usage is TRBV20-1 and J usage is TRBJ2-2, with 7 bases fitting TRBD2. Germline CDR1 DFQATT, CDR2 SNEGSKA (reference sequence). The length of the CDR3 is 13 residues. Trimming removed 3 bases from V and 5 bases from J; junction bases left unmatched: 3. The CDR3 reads CSASHGGTGELFF. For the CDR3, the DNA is TGCAGTGCTAGTCACGGGGGGACCGGGGAGCTGTTTTTT.

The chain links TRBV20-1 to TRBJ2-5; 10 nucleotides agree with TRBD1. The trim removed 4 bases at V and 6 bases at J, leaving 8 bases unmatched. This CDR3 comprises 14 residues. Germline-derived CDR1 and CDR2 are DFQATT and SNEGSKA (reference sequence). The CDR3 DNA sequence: TGCAGTGCTACACCGGGACAGGGGCGTCAGACCCAGTACTTC. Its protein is CSATPGQGRQTQYF.

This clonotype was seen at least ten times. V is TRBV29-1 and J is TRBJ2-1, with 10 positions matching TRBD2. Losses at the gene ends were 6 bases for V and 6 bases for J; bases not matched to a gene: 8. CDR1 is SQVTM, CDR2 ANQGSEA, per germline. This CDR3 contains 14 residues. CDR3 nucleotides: TGCAGCGTGTTAGCGGGGGGCGGAATCAATGAGCAGTTCTTC. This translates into CSVLAGGGINEQFF.

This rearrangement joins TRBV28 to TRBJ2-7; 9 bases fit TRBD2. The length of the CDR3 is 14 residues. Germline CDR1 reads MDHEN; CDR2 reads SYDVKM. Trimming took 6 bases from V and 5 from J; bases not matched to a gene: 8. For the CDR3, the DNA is TGTGCCAGCAGATCCGGGACTAGCATACACGAGCAGTACTTC. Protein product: CASRSGTSIHEQYF.

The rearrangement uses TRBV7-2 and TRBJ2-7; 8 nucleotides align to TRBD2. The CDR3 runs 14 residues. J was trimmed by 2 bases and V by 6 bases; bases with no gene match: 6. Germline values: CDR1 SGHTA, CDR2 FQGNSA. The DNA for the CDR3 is TGTGCCAGCAGAGAGACTAGCGTTACCTACGAGCAGTACTTC. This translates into CASRETSVTYEQYF.

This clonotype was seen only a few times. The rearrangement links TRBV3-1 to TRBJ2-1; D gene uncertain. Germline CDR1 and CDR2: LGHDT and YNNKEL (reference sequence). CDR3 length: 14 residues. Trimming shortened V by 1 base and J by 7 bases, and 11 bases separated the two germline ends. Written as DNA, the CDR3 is TGTGCCAGCAGCCAAGCTTACGTGGAAAATGAGCAGTTCTTC. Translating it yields CASSQAYVENEQFF.

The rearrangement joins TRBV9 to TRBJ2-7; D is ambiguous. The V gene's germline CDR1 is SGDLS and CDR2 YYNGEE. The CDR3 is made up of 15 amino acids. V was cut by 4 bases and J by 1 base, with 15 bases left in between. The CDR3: CASSPQVVGSYEQYF. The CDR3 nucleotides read TGTGCCAGCAGCCCGCAGGTAGTGGGGTCCTACGAGCAGTACTTC.

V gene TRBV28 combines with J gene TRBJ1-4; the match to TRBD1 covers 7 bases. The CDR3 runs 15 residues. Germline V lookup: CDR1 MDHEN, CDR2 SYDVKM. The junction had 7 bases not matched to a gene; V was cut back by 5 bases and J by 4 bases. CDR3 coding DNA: TGTGCCAGCAGTGGGGCGGACAGGCTTAATGAAAAACTGTTTTTT. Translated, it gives CASSGADRLNEKLFF.

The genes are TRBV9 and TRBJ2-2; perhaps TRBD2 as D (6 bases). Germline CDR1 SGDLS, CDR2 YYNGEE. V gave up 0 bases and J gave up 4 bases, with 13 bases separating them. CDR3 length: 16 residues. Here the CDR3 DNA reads TGTGCCAGCAGCGTAGCGCCCGGGAGCGTCACCGGGGAGCTGTTTTTT. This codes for CASSVAPGSVTGELFF.

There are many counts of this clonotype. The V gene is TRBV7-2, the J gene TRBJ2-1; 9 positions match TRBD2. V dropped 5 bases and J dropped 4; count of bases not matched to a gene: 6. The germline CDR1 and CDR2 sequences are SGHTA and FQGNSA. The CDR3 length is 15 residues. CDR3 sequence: CASSPGTSLYNEQFF. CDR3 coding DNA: TGTGCCAGCAGCCCCGGGACTAGCCTATACAATGAGCAGTTCTTC. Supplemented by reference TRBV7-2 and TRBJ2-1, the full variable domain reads GAGVSQSPSNKVTEKGKDVELRCDPISGHTALYWYRQSLGQGLEFLIYFQGNSAPDKSGLPSDRFSAERTGGSVSTLTIQRTQQEDSAVYLCASSPGTSLYNEQFFGPGTRLTVL.

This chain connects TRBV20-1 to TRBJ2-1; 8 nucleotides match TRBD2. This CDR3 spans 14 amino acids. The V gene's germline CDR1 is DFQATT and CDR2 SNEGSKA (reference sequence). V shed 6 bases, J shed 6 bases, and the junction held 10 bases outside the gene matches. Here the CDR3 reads CSAPRGGRPNEQFF. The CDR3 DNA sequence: TGCAGTGCCCCACGGGGGGGCCGGCCCAATGAGCAGTTCTTC.

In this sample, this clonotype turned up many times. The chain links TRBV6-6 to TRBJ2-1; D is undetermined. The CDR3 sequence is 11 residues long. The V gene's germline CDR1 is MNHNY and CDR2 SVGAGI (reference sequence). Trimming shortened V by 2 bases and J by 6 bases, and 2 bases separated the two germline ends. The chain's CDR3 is CASSYLNEQFF. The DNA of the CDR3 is TGTGCCAGCAGTTACCTCAATGAGCAGTTCTTC.

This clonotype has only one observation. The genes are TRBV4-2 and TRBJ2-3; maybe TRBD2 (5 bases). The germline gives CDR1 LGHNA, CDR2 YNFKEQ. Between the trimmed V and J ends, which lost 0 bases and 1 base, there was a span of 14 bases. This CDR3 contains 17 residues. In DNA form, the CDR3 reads TGTGCCAGCAGCCAAGAGGCGAGGGCTATCGGCACAGATACGCAGTATTTT. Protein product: CASSQEARAIGTDTQYF.

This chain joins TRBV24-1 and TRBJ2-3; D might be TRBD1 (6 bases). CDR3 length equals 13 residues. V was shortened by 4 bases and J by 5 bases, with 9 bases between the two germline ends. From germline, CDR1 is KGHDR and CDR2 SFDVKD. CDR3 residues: CATSEGAKDTQYF. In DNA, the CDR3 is TGTGCCACCAGTGAGGGGGCAAAAGATACGCAGTATTTT.

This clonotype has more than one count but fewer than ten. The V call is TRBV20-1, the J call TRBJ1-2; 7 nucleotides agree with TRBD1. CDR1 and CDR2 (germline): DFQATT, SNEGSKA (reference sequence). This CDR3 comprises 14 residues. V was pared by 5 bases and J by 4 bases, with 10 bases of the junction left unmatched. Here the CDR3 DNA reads TGCAGTGCTCCCACAGGGGCCTTCAGCTATGGCTACACCTTC. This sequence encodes CSAPTGAFSYGYTF.

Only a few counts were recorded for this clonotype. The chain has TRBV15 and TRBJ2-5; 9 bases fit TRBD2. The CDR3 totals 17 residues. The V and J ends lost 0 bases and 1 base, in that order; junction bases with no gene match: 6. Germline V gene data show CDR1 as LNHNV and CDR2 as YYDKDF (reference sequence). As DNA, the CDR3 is TGTGCCACCAGCAGAGATGGGAGACTAGCGGTCCAAGAGACCCAGTACTTC. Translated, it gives CATSRDGRLAVQETQYF.

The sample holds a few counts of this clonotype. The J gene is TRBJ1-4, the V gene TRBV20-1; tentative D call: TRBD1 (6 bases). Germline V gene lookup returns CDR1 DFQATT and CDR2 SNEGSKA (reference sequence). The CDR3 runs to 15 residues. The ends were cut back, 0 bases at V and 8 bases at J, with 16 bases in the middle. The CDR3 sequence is CSARDQAGVQEKLFF. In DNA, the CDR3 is TGCAGTGCTAGAGATCAGGCAGGGGTGCAAGAAAAACTGTTTTTT.

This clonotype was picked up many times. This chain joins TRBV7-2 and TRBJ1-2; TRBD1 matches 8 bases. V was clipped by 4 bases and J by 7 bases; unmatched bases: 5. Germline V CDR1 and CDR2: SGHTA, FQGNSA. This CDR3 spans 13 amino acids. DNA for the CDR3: TGTGCCAGCAGCTCGAGAGACAGGGGTGGCTACACCTTC. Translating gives CASSSRDRGGYTF. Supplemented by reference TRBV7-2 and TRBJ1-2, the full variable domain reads GAGVSQSPSNKVTEKGKDVELRCDPISGHTALYWYRQSLGQGLEFLIYFQGNSAPDKSGLPSDRFSAERTGGSVSTLTIQRTQQEDSAVYLCASSSRDRGGYTFGSGTRLTVV.

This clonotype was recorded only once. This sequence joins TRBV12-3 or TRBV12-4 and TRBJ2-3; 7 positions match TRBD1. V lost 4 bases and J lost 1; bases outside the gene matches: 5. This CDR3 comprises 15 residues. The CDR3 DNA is TGTGCCAGCAGTTGGCGACAGGGAGGCACAGATACGCAGTATTTT. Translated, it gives CASSWRQGGTDTQYF.

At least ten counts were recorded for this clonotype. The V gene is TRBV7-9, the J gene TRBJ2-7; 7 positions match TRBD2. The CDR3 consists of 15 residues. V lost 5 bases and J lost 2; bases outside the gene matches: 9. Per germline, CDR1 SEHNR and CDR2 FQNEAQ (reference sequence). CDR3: CASSPLAGAAYEQYF. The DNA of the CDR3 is TGTGCCAGCAGCCCTTTGGCGGGAGCGGCCTACGAGCAGTACTTC.

This chain's CDR3 is CSVGSAHGVSTDTQYF. CDR3 sequence (DNA): TGCAGCGTTGGCAGCGCTCATGGGGTCAGCACAGATACGCAGTATTTT. V is TRBV29-1 and J is TRBJ2-3; no firm D call. The CDR3 has 16 residues. The V and J ends lost 4 bases and 0 bases respectively, with 17 bases between them. The germline CDR1 and CDR2 sequences are SQVTM and ANQGSEA.

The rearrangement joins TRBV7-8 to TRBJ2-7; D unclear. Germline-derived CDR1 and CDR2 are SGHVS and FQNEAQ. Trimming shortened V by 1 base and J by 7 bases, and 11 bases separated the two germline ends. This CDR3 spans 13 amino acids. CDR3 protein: CASSLVGALEQYF. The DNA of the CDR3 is TGTGCCAGCAGCTTAGTAGGCGCCCTAGAGCAGTACTTC. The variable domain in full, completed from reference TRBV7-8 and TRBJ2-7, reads GAGVSQSPRYKVAKRGQDVALRCDPISGHVSLFWYQQALGQGPEFLTYFQNEAQLDKSGLPSDRFFAERPEGSVSTLKIQRTQQEDSAVYLCASSLVGALEQYFGPGTRLTVT.